This T cell receptor (beta chain) was sequenced for a study of response to subunit inactivated influenza vaccine. A word on this clonotype: Its antigen is not known.

Each CDR3 protein gets one entry after TCRdb re-called the RT-PCR reads with MiXCR. The sample lists more than 400,000 distinct CDR3 sequences; roughly 9.7% were seen once. This CDR3 contains 16 residues. The V gene lost 6 bases and the J gene lost 9 bases, with 21 bases spanning the gap. Germline V lookup: CDR1 KGHSH, CDR2 LQKENI. Points from the study as a whole: It was suggested by the authors that few new T cells are recruited by each seasonal influenza vaccination.

The chain couples TRBV18 to TRBJ1-6; D perhaps matches TRBD1 (5 bases). This sample comprised PBMCs from blood, obtained roughly 6 weeks after vaccination. This TCR was recovered from a man between 50 and 59 years old who received an inactivated influenza vaccine. The CDR3 DNA sequence: TGTGCCAGCTCGACGGGGCTAGGCGGAGCGGGTTCACCCCTCCACTTT. This sequence encodes CASSTGLGGAGSPLHF.